One sample yielded the 17 T cell receptor beta chains listed below, sequenced in a study of EBV T-cell therapy then PD-1 blockade in nasopharyngeal carcinoma. The antigens of these receptors remain unknown. Treatment reported: AdE1-LMPpoly-expanded autologous EBV-specific T-cell therapy followed by anti-PD-1 nivolumab. The assay was immunoSEQ multiplex PCR, and TCRdb's table has in-frame clones only and misses some. Seen here are about 22,000 clones, 70% to 85% observed once, and the top ten hold more than 20%. The sample here was CD8+ T cells from blood, taken at day -245 from a patient whose treatment included autologous EBV-specific T cells and nivolumab. These receptors all stem from a man in his forties with nasopharyngeal carcinoma.

The chain combines TRBV24-1 with TRBJ2-1, with D perhaps matching TRBD1 or TRBD2 (5 bases each). Deletions cut 5 bases from V and 2 bases from J, with 12 bases between. The CDR3 loop spans 15 amino acids. Per the germline V gene, CDR1 is KGHDR and CDR2 is SFDVKD. CDR3 sequence: CATSATGDPYNEQFF. DNA for the CDR3: TGTGCCACCAGTGCTACTGGGGACCCCTACAATGAGCAGTTCTTC.

The rearrangement joins TRBV29-1 to TRBJ1-1; D not certain. V was shortened by 7 bases and J by 1 base, with 10 bases between the two germline ends. The V gene's germline CDR1 is SQVTM and CDR2 ANQGSEA. This CDR3 is 12 amino acids long. The CDR3: CSGQKRNTEAFF. The DNA of the CDR3 is TGCAGCGGCCAAAAAAGGAACACTGAAGCTTTCTTT. Looking up the rest from reference TRBV29-1 and TRBJ1-1 gives the full variable domain: SAVISQKPSRDICQRGTSLTIQCQVDSQVTMMFWYRQQPGQSLTLIATANQGSEATYESGFVIDKFPISRPNLTFSTLTVSNMSPEDSSIYLCSGQKRNTEAFFGQGTRLTVV.

The chain combines TRBV6-2 or TRBV6-3 with TRBJ2-2; D call uncertain. This CDR3 is 13 amino acids long. In germline, CDR1 is MNHEY, CDR2 SVGEGT. Trimming took off 3 bases at V and 1 base at J, with 3 bases between the two ends. CDR3 nucleotide sequence: TGTGCCAGCAGTTATGTGAACACCGGGGAGCTGTTTTTT. Translated: CASSYVNTGELFF.

This chain uses TRBV9 with TRBJ1-2; 7 bases are a match to TRBD1. The CDR3 runs 14 residues. With V trimmed by 3 bases and J by 4 bases, 6 bases remained unmatched. Looked up from germline, CDR1 is SGDLS and CDR2 is YYNGEE. Here the CDR3 reads CASSAWDSRYGYTF. CDR3 DNA: TGTGCCAGCAGCGCGTGGGACAGTCGCTATGGCTACACCTTC.

This sequence joins TRBV19 and TRBJ2-2; D not resolved. The germline V and J ends were trimmed by 11 bases and 0 bases, with 7 bases remaining between them. The CDR3 has 12 residues. Germline CDR1 reads LNHDA; CDR2 reads SQIVND (reference sequence). This chain's CDR3 is CAGWANTGELFF. DNA for the CDR3: TGTGCCGGTTGGGCGAACACCGGGGAGCTGTTTTTT.

The V gene is TRBV9, the J gene TRBJ1-2; D gene ambiguous. V was shortened by 0 bases and J by 4 bases, with 13 bases between the two germline ends. This CDR3 region has 15 residues. From germline, CDR1 is SGDLS and CDR2 YYNGEE. The CDR3 here is CASSVATGGSYGYTF. In DNA form, the CDR3 reads TGTGCCAGCAGCGTAGCTACGGGCGGGAGCTATGGCTACACCTTC.

The genes are TRBV27 and TRBJ2-7; 7 positions agree with TRBD1. V was clipped by 2 bases and J by 2 bases; unmatched bases: 3. CDR3 length: 14 residues. Germline-derived CDR1 and CDR2 are MNHEY and SMNVEV (reference sequence). As DNA, the CDR3 is TGTGCCAGCAGTTTACAGGGGGAGACCTACGAGCAGTACTTC. Its protein product is CASSLQGETYEQYF.

J is TRBJ2-1 and V is TRBV5-4; TRBD2 aligns across 8 bases. The CDR3 loop spans 14 amino acids. Germline assignment: CDR1 SGHNT and CDR2 YYREEE (reference sequence). V gave up 4 bases and J gave up 8 bases; unmatched junction bases: 8. The chain's CDR3 is CASSLRGGGYEQFF. The CDR3 coding sequence is TGTGCCAGCAGCCTCCGGGGGGGCGGCTATGAGCAGTTCTTC.

This chain connects TRBV6-5 to TRBJ2-3, with 8 bases lining up with TRBD1. The CDR3 totals 15 residues. The germline CDR1 and CDR2 sequences are MNHEY and SVGAGI. Trimming at V came to 10 bases and at J to 4 bases, leaving 13 bases not matched to a gene. CDR3 region: CATSKGTGGADTQYF. In DNA form, the CDR3 reads TGTGCCACCTCCAAAGGGACAGGTGGGGCAGATACGCAGTATTTT.

This clone was observed a handful of times. V is TRBV25-1 and J is TRBJ1-2, with D perhaps matching TRBD1 (6 bases). This CDR3 region has 13 residues. The V gene's germline CDR1 is MGHDK and CDR2 SYGVNS. V was shortened by 6 bases and J by 12 bases, with 20 bases between the two germline ends. DNA for the CDR3: TGTGCCAGCAGCTCCCCCGACAGGACCATAAACACCTTC. Translation: CASSSPDRTINTF.

This chain uses TRBV24-1 with TRBJ1-5; 12 bases are shared with TRBD1. With 4 bases clipped from V and 8 bases from J, the junction kept 5 bases outside the gene matches. Per the germline V gene, CDR1 is KGHDR and CDR2 is SFDVKD. The CDR3 sequence is 15 residues long. The CDR3 is CATSEGTGGKKPQHF. CDR3 DNA sequence: TGTGCCACCAGTGAAGGGACAGGGGGCAAAAAGCCCCAGCATTTT.

This clone was seen only a few times. V is TRBV28 and J is TRBJ1-1, with D tentatively TRBD1 (6 bases). CDR1 is MDHEN and CDR2 is SYDVKM in the germline V gene. The V end lost 3 bases, the J end lost 4 bases, and 15 bases lay between the germline ends. The CDR3 is 15 amino acids. The CDR3 is CASSLSPDRATEAFF. The CDR3 DNA sequence: TGTGCCAGCAGTTTGTCCCCGGACAGAGCCACTGAAGCTTTCTTT.

The V call is TRBV7-9, the J call TRBJ2-7, with unresolved D. CDR1 is SEHNR and CDR2 is FQNEAQ in the germline V gene (reference sequence). Trimming removed 5 bases from V and 6 bases from J, with 11 bases in between. The CDR3 runs 12 residues. CDR3 nucleotide sequence: TGTGCCAGCAGCCCGACGACCTCCGAGCAGTACTTC. It translates to CASSPTTSEQYF.

The chain links TRBV9 to TRBJ2-7; 10 bases are a match to TRBD2. Germline lookup yields CDR1 SGDLS and CDR2 YYNGEE. Germline trimming cut 3 bases from V and 0 bases from J; bases unmatched to any gene: 3. CDR3 size: 15 residues. CDR3 in DNA: TGTGCCAGCAGCGCTGGACTAGCGGACTCCTACGAGCAGTACTTC. This encodes CASSAGLADSYEQYF.

The chain recombines TRBV6-1 with TRBJ2-5; TRBD2 agrees at 11 bases. The V and J ends lost 4 bases and 2 bases, in that order; junction bases with no gene match: 6. Germline V gene data show CDR1 as MNHNS and CDR2 as SASEGT. The CDR3 loop spans 16 amino acids. The CDR3 loop reads CASSVLAGGPQETQYF. DNA for the CDR3: TGTGCCAGCAGTGTTCTAGCGGGGGGACCTCAAGAGACCCAGTACTTC.

The V call is TRBV27, the J call TRBJ1-5; 7 positions match TRBD1. Germline-derived CDR1 and CDR2 are MNHEY and SMNVEV (reference sequence). V shed 5 bases and J 4 bases; nucleotides not matched to a gene: 5. The CDR3 totals 14 residues. The CDR3 protein is CASSARDRNQPQHF. CDR3 in DNA: TGTGCCAGCAGTGCACGGGACAGAAATCAGCCCCAGCATTTT.

The rearrangement uses TRBV4-3 and TRBJ2-1, with TRBD2 matching 10 bases. Germline V gene data show CDR1 as LGHNA and CDR2 as YSLEER. The junction had 3 bases not matched to a gene; V was cut back by 1 base and J by 3 bases. The CDR3 runs 16 residues. CDR3 amino acids: CASSQVIAGGYNEQFF. Here the CDR3 DNA reads TGCGCCAGCAGCCAAGTTATAGCGGGGGGCTACAATGAGCAGTTCTTC.